The clone carrying this T cell receptor (beta chain) qualifies as large. The antigen is unknown. Cyclophosphamide on days +3 and +4 followed busulfan-fludarabine conditioning and a marrow graft. The protocol was immunoSEQ multiplex PCR, while the TCRdb copy is restricted to in-frame clones and leaves out a portion. Recorded here are 1,400 or so clones, none singletons. This sample is part of a study of T cells after posttransplantation cyclophosphamide. General study points: Blood and skin or GI T cell repertoires showed limited TRB overlap. Later blood repertoires were often dominated by clones from the donor CD8+ memory compartment. TRB clonality was highly associated with recipient CMV seropositivity and reactivation.

This CDR3 is built from 12 residues. Germline CDR1 reads SGHTA; CDR2 reads FQGNSA. The germline V and J ends were trimmed by 5 bases and 12 bases, with 14 bases remaining between them. The source was PBMCs, collected after an allogeneic stem cell transplant with post-transplant cyclophosphamide. The receptor's source is a male patient aged 25-45 years who received an allogeneic stem cell transplant from a related donor, was CMV-positive, and had acute GVHD only. Some T cells may have come from the graft donor. The rearrangement uses TRBV7-2 and TRBJ2-1; D perhaps matches TRBD1 (5 bases). The CDR3 sequence is CASSERTSRQFF. The CDR3 nucleotides read TGTGCCAGCAGCGAGAGGACAAGTAGGCAGTTCTTC.